Below are 8 T cell receptor beta chains sequenced from a single sample in a study of T-cell reconstitution after alpha-beta-depleted transplantation in children. This sample's TCRbeta library carried unique molecular identifier barcodes. TCRdb reanalysed the PCR reads using MiXCR and keeps one entry per CDR3 protein. This table has 85,000 to 120,000 distinct CDR3 sequences, approximately 8% appearing once. The material sequenced was PBMCs, taken before TCRalphabeta/CD19-depleted stem cell transplant. Receptor source: a boy aged 2 to 10 with acute lymphoblastic leukemia, due to receive a stem cell transplant.

This clonotype was counted a few times. This chain connects TRBV9 to TRBJ2-3; TRBD2 agrees at 8 bases. CDR3 size: 14 residues. V was clipped by 2 bases and J by 4 bases; unmatched bases: 3. Germline V CDR1 and CDR2: SGDLS, YYNGEE. The chain's CDR3 is CASSVSGVADTQYF. As DNA, the CDR3 is TGTGCCAGCAGCGTTAGCGGGGTGGCAGATACGCAGTATTTT.

V usage is TRBV5-1 and J usage is TRBJ1-2; D gene uncertain. CDR1 and CDR2 from the germline V gene are SGHRS and YFSETQ. CDR3 length: 12 amino acids. Trimming removed 4 bases at V and 4 bases at J, with 8 bases between. The chain's CDR3 is CASSPDGYGYTF. In DNA, the CDR3 is TGCGCCAGCAGCCCGGACGGCTATGGCTACACCTTC.

This clonotype was picked up many times. V and J are TRBV7-8 and TRBJ2-3; maybe TRBD2 (7 bases). CDR1 SGHVS and CDR2 FQNEAQ come from the germline V gene. The V end lost 1 base, the J end lost 2 bases, and 16 bases lay between the germline ends. The CDR3 is made up of 17 amino acids. As DNA, the CDR3 is TGTGCCAGCAGCTTAGTGGGGGGGGGGCCTAACACAGATACGCAGTATTTT. It translates to CASSLVGGGPNTDTQYF.

This clonotype was detected many times. V gene TRBV3-1 combines with J gene TRBJ1-2, with 9 bases matching TRBD1. Germline V CDR1 and CDR2: LGHDT, YNNKEL (reference sequence). After removal of 4 bases from V and 5 bases from J, the junction contained 8 bases not matched to a gene. This CDR3 spans 15 amino acids. This chain's CDR3 is CASSLRTGVGYGYTF. The DNA for the CDR3 is TGTGCCAGCAGCCTACGGACAGGGGTAGGATATGGCTACACCTTC.

In nucleotides, the CDR3 is TGTGCCAGCAGTCTGACTCCGGGGAGCAATCAGCCCCAGCATTTT. It encodes CASSLTPGSNQPQHF. The V gene is TRBV6-4, the J gene TRBJ1-5; D remains ambiguous. Germline V gene data show CDR1 as MRHNA and CDR2 as SNTAGT. V lost 5 bases and J 1 base, leaving 12 bases between the germline ends. CDR3 length: 15 amino acids.

This clonotype came up many times. The chain recombines TRBV5-1 with TRBJ1-1, with a tentative D call TRBD1 (6 bases). This CDR3 is 15 amino acids long. The V gene's germline CDR1 is SGHRS and CDR2 YFSETQ. Trimming removed 4 bases at V and 5 bases at J, with 18 bases between. The CDR3 spells CASSPWTVFGTEAFF. In DNA form, the CDR3 reads TGCGCCAGCAGCCCATGGACAGTTTTTGGGACTGAAGCTTTCTTT. The full variable domain, completed using reference TRBV5-1 and TRBJ1-1, is KAGVTQTPRYLIKTRGQQVTLSCSPISGHRSVSWYQQTPGQGLQFLFEYFSETQRNKGNFPGRFSGRQFSNSRSEMNVSTLELGDSALYLCASSPWTVFGTEAFFGQGTRLTVV.

For this clonotype: A much larger clone lies one base from this, so it may be a read error. The chain couples TRBV6-4 to TRBJ2-1, with a possible D match to TRBD2 (5 bases). This CDR3 spans 15 amino acids. From germline, CDR1 is MRHNA and CDR2 SNTAGT. The CDR3 is CASSDTAGDYNEEFF. DNA for the CDR3: TGTGCCAGCAGTGACACGGCAGGCGACTACAATGAGGAGTTCTTC.

The sample holds a few counts of this clonotype. Germline and junction disagree at one end, which may indicate a read error. The chain joins TRBV7-9 to TRBJ1-5; weak D call: TRBD1 (6 bases). Germline V gene sequence: CDR1 SEHNR, CDR2 FQNEAQ (reference sequence). This CDR3 has 14 residues. CDR3 protein: CASSPGQPNQPQHF. The CDR3 DNA follows: TGTGCCAGCAGCCCCGGACAGCCGAATCAACCCCAGCATTTT.